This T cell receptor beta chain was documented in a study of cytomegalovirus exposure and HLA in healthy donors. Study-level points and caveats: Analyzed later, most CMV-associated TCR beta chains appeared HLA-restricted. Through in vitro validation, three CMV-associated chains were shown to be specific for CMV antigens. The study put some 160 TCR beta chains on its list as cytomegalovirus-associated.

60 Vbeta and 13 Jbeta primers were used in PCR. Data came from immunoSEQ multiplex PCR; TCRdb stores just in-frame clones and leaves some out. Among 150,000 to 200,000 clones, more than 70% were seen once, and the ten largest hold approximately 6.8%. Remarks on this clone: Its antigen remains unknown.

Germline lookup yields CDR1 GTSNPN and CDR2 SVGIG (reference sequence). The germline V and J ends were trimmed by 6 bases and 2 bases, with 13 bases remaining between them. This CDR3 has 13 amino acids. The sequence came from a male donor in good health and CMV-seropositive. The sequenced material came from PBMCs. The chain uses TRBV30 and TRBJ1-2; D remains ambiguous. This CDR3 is CACTEAGNYGYTF. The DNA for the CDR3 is TGTGCCTGTACCGAAGCAGGCAACTATGGCTACACCTTC.